This TCR beta chain appears in the sequencing data of a study of T cells expressing NK-cell markers. Study-wide background: Beta-chain profiling covered CD3+CD56+NKG2C+, CD3+CD56+NKG2C- and CD3+CD56-NKG2C+ sorted subsets. Study-level results: Similarly, these clonotypes led the CD3+CD56-NKG2C+ fraction as well in four donors.

UMI-tagged 5'RACE template switching yielded the TCR beta cDNA. TCRdb derives one entry per CDR3 protein from the 5' RACE reads, leaving out DNA. Its clone listing holds 550,000 or so distinct CDR3 sequences. CDR1 and CDR2 from the germline V gene are KGHDR and SFDVKD. The CDR3 consists of 16 residues. A remark on this clonotype: The antigen is undetermined.

This clonotype originated in a man aged 18 to 29 in good health. The rearrangement joins TRBV24-1 to TRBJ2-2; TCRdb reports TRBD2, a call that lacks DNA to check it against. Input material: blood T cells: a sorted CD56 or NKG2C T cell subset, CD4+ or CD8+ T cells, or bulk PBMC T cells (not recorded which). The CDR3 loop reads CATSDGLAGNTGELFF.